This T cell receptor beta chain was identified during a study of OX40 agonist ivuxolimab in advanced cancers. This clone is termed medium-sized. This table comes from immunoSEQ multiplex PCR, and its TCRdb copy is limited to in-frame clones, with some not included. This table holds fewer than 60,000 clones, 70% to 85% found once. The germline CDR1 and CDR2 sequences are SGHTA and FQGNSA. There are 13 residues in the CDR3. V was cut by 5 bases and J by 3 bases, with 7 bases left in between. Sequences were derived from CD4+ or CD8+ T cells sorted from blood, sampled in a trial of the OX40 agonist ivuxolimab. The V and J genes are TRBV7-2 and TRBJ1-4; no reliable D call. This clonotype was obtained from an adult with an advanced solid tumor such as melanoma, head and neck, liver or kidney cancer. CDR3 nucleotides: TGTGCCAGCAGCCGGGTGGCTAATGAAAAACTGTTTTTT. Amino acids: CASSRVANEKLFF.